This TCR beta chain appears in the sequencing data of a study of shared clonotypes between healthy human individuals. Study-wide results and limits: Clonotype sharing among donors was expected to depend on sequencing depth. Naive subsets generally had larger estimated richness than memory subsets. Among four donors, approximately 5% of naive CD4 clonotypes were found in common. The sole specimen, blood, was sampled, and tissue repertoires likely differ.

TCRdb keeps only in-frame clones here, not all; method: immunoSEQ multiplex PCR. The data hold 2 million to 2.5 million clones, with 90% to 97% observed a single time. V was pared by 4 bases and J by 0 bases, with 2 bases of the junction left unmatched. The CDR3 sequence is 14 residues long. Germline CDR1 reads MGHRA; CDR2 reads YSYEKL. In regard to this clone: What it binds is unknown.

The rearrangement uses TRBV4-1 and TRBJ2-5, with 7 bases identical to TRBD2. The sequence came from a man younger than 30 in good health. The sequenced sample was naive CD4+ T cells sorted from blood. The subset is: CD45RA+ positively selected. The CDR3 protein is CASSLGGNQETQYF. In DNA, the CDR3 is TGCGCCAGCAGCCTGGGAGGGAACCAAGAGACCCAGTACTTC.